The rows below give T cell receptor beta chains drawn from one sample of a study of shared clonotypes between healthy human individuals. The repertoire was sequenced with immunoSEQ multiplex PCR; TCRdb's copy has only in-frame clones and lacks some. The table records approximately 2.3 million clones, approximately 95% of them present only once. Sequenced: naive CD4+ T cells from PBMCs. All receptors come from a young man in good health. Some clones in this sample may be carry-over from other donors' samples. CDR3s include the opening cysteine and the closing phenylalanine or tryptophan. Fields, in order: D gene, clone size, V gene, J gene, CDR3 DNA, CDR3 protein. D genes are given only for firm matches. Clone size appears in some rows only: once, few, many, or a class for an expanded clone.

>-|-|TRBV19|TRBJ2-7
TGTGCCAGTAGTCCCCCGAGGGGGGAGCAGTACTTC
CASSPPRGEQYF
>TRBD1|-|TRBV11-1|TRBJ2-7
TGTGCCAGCAGCTTAAGATTAATAGGACAGGTCGGGGCTCACGAGCAGTACTTC
CASSLRLIGQVGAHEQYF
>-|-|TRBV18|TRBJ1-5
TGTGCCAGCTCACCAGAGTTAAGCAATCAGCCCCAGCATTTT
CASSPELSNQPQHF
>-|-|TRBV9|TRBJ2-2
TGTGCCAGCAGCGTAGTAACAACCGGGGAGCTGTTTTTT
CASSVVTTGELFF
>TRBD2|-|TRBV10-3|TRBJ2-2
TGTGCCATCAGGGCGGGGGAGGGCCCCCACACCGGGGAGCTGTTTTTT
CAIRAGEGPHTGELFF
>-|once|TRBV25-1|TRBJ1-1
TGTGCCAGCAGTGAAGAGGGGTCGAGTTCTTTCTTT
CASSEEGSSSFF
>TRBD2|once|TRBV28|TRBJ2-5
TGTGCCAGCAGTCCGACTAGCGGGAAATGGAATGCCCAGTACTTC
CASSPTSGKWNAQYF
>-|-|TRBV28|TRBJ1-2
TGTGTCCCCAAGACAGCCACTAACTATGGCTACACCTTC
CVPKTATNYGYTF
>-|-|TRBV14|TRBJ1-3
TGTGCCAGCAGCCCAGCACGAAACACCATATATTTT
CASSPARNTIYF
>-|-|TRBV5-1|TRBJ2-1
TGCGCCAGCAGCTTCGGAGAGAGTGAGCAGTTCTTC
CASSFGESEQFF
>TRBD1|-|TRBV19|TRBJ2-1
TGTGCCAGTAGTATTTTCCTTGGACAGGGTATGAATGAGCAGTTCTTC
CASSIFLGQGMNEQFF
>TRBD2|-|TRBV19|TRBJ2-6
TGTGCCAGTAGTATAGTTAGCGGGAGGGCCGCTGGGGCCAACGTCCTGACTTTC
CASSIVSGRAAGANVLTF
>TRBD2|-|TRBV15|TRBJ2-2
TGTGCCACCAGCAGTTTTCCCGGGAGGGGGCTGTTTTTT
CATSSFPGRGLFF
>TRBD1|-|TRBV28|TRBJ1-1
TGTGCCAGCAGTTTAAGGGACAGGGGGCCTGGCACTGAAGCTTTCTTT
CASSLRDRGPGTEAFF
>-|-|TRBV7-2|TRBJ1-3
TGTGCCAGCAGCGGGAGGACAGCCGGGCGAAACACCATATATTTT
CASSGRTAGRNTIYF
>-|few|TRBV30|TRBJ1-2
TGTGCCTGGAAGCCCTTGACGGGTGGCTACACCTTC
CAWKPLTGGYTF
>TRBD2|-|TRBV28|TRBJ2-1
TGTGCCAGCAGTTCGCCGGGAGGTTTCAATGAGCAGTTCTTC
CASSSPGGFNEQFF
>TRBD1|-|TRBV28|TRBJ1-1
TGTGCCAGCAGTTCCACGGGACAGGCGAATGAAGCTTTCTTT
CASSSTGQANEAFF